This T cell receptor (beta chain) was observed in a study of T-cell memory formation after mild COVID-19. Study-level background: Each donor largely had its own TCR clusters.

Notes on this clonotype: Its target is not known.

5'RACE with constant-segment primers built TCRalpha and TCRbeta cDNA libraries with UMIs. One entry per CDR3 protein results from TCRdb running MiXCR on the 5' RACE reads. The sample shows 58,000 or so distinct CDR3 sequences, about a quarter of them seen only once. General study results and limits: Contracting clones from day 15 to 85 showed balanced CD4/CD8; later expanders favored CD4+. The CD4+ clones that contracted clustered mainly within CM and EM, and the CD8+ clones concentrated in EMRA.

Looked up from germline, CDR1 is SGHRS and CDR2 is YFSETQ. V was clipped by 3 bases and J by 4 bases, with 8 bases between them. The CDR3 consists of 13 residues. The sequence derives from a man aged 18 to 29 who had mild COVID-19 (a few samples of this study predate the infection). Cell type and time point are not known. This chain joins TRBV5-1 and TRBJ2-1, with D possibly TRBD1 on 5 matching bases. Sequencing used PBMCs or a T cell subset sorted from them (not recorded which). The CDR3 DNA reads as TGCGCCAGCAGCTCGACAGTTTACAATGAGCAGTTCTTC. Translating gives CASSSTVYNEQFF.